These 30 T cell receptor beta chains came from one sample sequenced in a study of cytomegalovirus exposure and HLA in healthy donors. The primer mix had 60 Vbeta and 13 Jbeta primers. Produced via immunoSEQ multiplex PCR; TCRdb's table is partial and in-frame only. The sample carries about 160,000 clones, 65% to 80% recorded once. The specimen was PBMCs. These receptors were collected from a man aged 35 to 55 in good health and CMV-seronegative.

This chain links TRBV11-2 with TRBJ2-5; D ambiguous. The V gene lost 5 bases and the J gene lost 5 bases, with 18 bases spanning the gap. The CDR3 spans 15 residues. Germline values: CDR1 SGHAT, CDR2 FQNNGV. This CDR3 reads CASSRAAVWSETQYF. In DNA form, the CDR3 reads TGTGCCAGCAGCCGTGCCGCGGTTTGGTCGGAGACCCAGTACTTC.

This chain links TRBV27 with TRBJ2-5; possible D gene TRBD2, 5 bases. With the DNA end fitting TRBJ2-7 better, the J assignment may be wrong. This CDR3 spans 13 amino acids. Germline V gene lookup returns CDR1 MNHEY and CDR2 SMNVEV (reference sequence). The CDR3 nucleotides are TGTGCCAGCAGTGTCGGGATACCTCTCGAGCAGTACTTC. Encoded protein: CASSVGIPLEQYF.

The chain carries TRBV4-1 and TRBJ2-7, with D possibly TRBD1 on 6 matching bases. Trimming removed 0 bases from V and 2 bases from J, with 8 bases in between. The CDR3 consists of 14 residues. The V gene's germline CDR1 is MGHRA and CDR2 YSYEKL. For the CDR3, the DNA is TGCGCCAGCAGCCAAGAAGGGGACACCTACGAGCAGTACTTC. This codes for CASSQEGDTYEQYF.

J is TRBJ2-2 and V is TRBV11-3; 14 bases map to TRBD2. Trimming at V came to 4 bases and at J to 5 bases, leaving 15 bases not matched to a gene. This CDR3 is 20 amino acids long. CDR1 is SGHNT, CDR2 YENEEA, per germline. The CDR3 protein is CASSSPLGTSGSSSTGELFF. The CDR3 DNA sequence: TGTGCCAGCAGCTCACCCCTAGGGACTAGCGGGAGTTCTAGTACCGGGGAGCTGTTTTTT.

The V gene is TRBV29-1, the J gene TRBJ2-7; tentatively, D is TRBD1 (6 bases). There are 13 residues in the CDR3. V lost 5 bases and J lost 2, with 13 bases in between. Germline CDR1 SQVTM, CDR2 ANQGSEA. As DNA, the CDR3 is TGCAGCGTTAGGACAGACAGACCCTACGAGCAGTACTTC. This sequence encodes CSVRTDRPYEQYF.

V usage is TRBV5-1 and J usage is TRBJ2-5; the match to TRBD1 covers 7 bases. J gave up 2 bases and V 4 bases, and 11 bases lay outside the gene matches. The CDR3 runs to 16 residues. Germline V lookup: CDR1 SGHRS, CDR2 YFSETQ. Written as DNA, the CDR3 is TGCGCCAGCAGCGCTGGCGACAGGGCACTACAAGAGACCCAGTACTTC. It specifies CASSAGDRALQETQYF.

V gene TRBV28 combines with J gene TRBJ1-2, with 7 bases matching TRBD1. Germline values: CDR1 MDHEN, CDR2 SYDVKM. This CDR3 is 13 amino acids long. V gave up 6 bases and J gave up 5 bases; unmatched junction bases: 6. The CDR3 DNA sequence: TGTGCCAGCAGCCGTCACAGGGGATATGGCTACACCTTC. Protein product: CASSRHRGYGYTF.

Concerning this clone itself: Additional DNA sequences in this sample encode the identical CDR3. The chain has TRBV11-3 and TRBJ2-2; 11 bases line up with TRBD2. The CDR3 runs 17 residues. The ends lost 3 bases at V and 5 bases at J; junction bases unmatched: 8. Germline V gene lookup returns CDR1 SGHNT and CDR2 YENEEA. This chain's CDR3 is CASSLGGLAVTTGELFF. CDR3 nucleotides: TGTGCCAGCAGCTTGGGGGGACTAGCGGTAACGACCGGGGAGCTGTTTTTT.

V gene TRBV5-4 combines with J gene TRBJ2-6; D not certain. Trimming shortened V by 4 bases and J by 2 bases, and 16 bases separated the two germline ends. The CDR3 totals 17 residues. CDR1 is SGHNT and CDR2 is YYREEE in the germline V gene (reference sequence). The CDR3 DNA is TGTGCCAGCAGCCCCCCCGCAGGTTCTACTGGGGCCAACGTCCTGACTTTC. Translated: CASSPPAGSTGANVLTF.

The rearrangement uses TRBV5-1 and TRBJ2-1; 9 bases agree with TRBD2. Losses at the gene ends were 1 base for V and 8 bases for J; bases not matched to a gene: 10. The CDR3 length is 16 residues. Germline CDR1 SGHRS, CDR2 YFSETQ. CDR3 sequence reads: CASSLSSGIFDDEQFF. The CDR3 nucleotides read TGCGCCAGCAGCTTGTCTAGCGGGATCTTTGACGATGAGCAGTTCTTC.

This clone has only one observation. The chain has TRBV5-1 and TRBJ1-5; D unclear. The CDR3 contains 11 residues. Germline loops: CDR1 SGHRS, CDR2 YFSETQ. Deletions cut 1 base from V and 9 bases from J, with 5 bases between. The CDR3 DNA is TGCGCCAGCAGCTTGACATGGCCCCAGCATTTT. This gives the protein CASSLTWPQHF.

This clone has a handful of counts. Sequence at one end of the junction differs from germline and may be a read error. The V gene is TRBV5-1, the J gene TRBJ2-4, with D possibly matching TRBD1 (6 bases). This CDR3 has 14 amino acids. Germline values: CDR1 SGHRS, CDR2 YFSETQ. CDR3 region: CASRRDNPKNSQYF. In DNA form, the CDR3 reads TGCGCCAGCCGTAGGGACAACCCCAAAAACAGTCAGTACTTC. The full variable domain, with the rest looked up from reference TRBV5-1 and TRBJ2-4, is KAGVTQTPRYLIKTRGQQVTLSCSPISGHRSVSWYQQTPGQGLQFLFEYFSETQRNKGNFPGRFSGRQFSNSRSEMNVSTLELGDSALYLCASRRDNPKNSQYFGAGTRLSVL.

The chain recombines TRBV5-3 with TRBJ2-7; a weak D match, TRBD2 (6 bases). TRBV5-3 is noted as an ORF with a role that remains uncertain. V shed 4 bases and J shed 6 bases, with 14 bases lying between them. The CDR3 length is 13 residues. CDR3: CARSKRDSPEQYF. CDR3 in DNA: TGTGCCAGAAGCAAAAGGGACTCACCCGAGCAGTACTTC.

The chain uses TRBV23-1 and TRBJ2-5; the D gene is possibly TRBD2 (6 bases). TRBV23-1 belongs to the ORF category, with a function that is uncertain. The CDR3 is 15 amino acids. Trimming took off 6 bases at V and 2 bases at J, with 16 bases between the two ends. CDR3 DNA sequence: TGCGCCAGCAGCCTGACGGGAGCGGAGCAAGAGACCCAGTACTTC. The encoded protein is CASSLTGAEQETQYF.

DNA for the CDR3: TGTGCCAGCAGACCGGGACTAGTAACTAATGAGCAGTTCTTC. Translated, it gives CASRPGLVTNEQFF. The J gene is TRBJ2-1, the V gene TRBV7-2, with 8 bases that match TRBD2. After removal of 6 bases from V and 7 bases from J, the junction contained 8 bases not matched to a gene. CDR3 length equals 14 residues. Germline V lookup: CDR1 SGHTA, CDR2 FQGNSA.

CDR3 in DNA: TGTGCCAGCACCGGGGGTAACACTGAAGCTTTCTTT. As protein: CASTGGNTEAFF. The rearrangement joins TRBV7-9 to TRBJ1-1; maybe TRBD1 (5 bases). Trimming left V 7 bases short and J 2 bases short, with 8 bases between. The CDR3 runs to 12 residues. Per the germline V gene, CDR1 is SEHNR and CDR2 is FQNEAQ (reference sequence).

V usage is TRBV4-1 and J usage is TRBJ2-1, with TRBD2 matching 9 bases. Germline assignment: CDR1 MGHRA and CDR2 YSYEKL. This CDR3 comprises 15 residues. The V and J ends lost 5 bases and 0 bases, in that order; junction bases with no gene match: 2. Here the CDR3 DNA reads TGCGCCAGCAGCGATAGCGGGAGCTCCTACAATGAGCAGTTCTTC. It encodes CASSDSGSSYNEQFF.

The CDR3 DNA reads as TGCGCCAGCAGCCAAGATTTCGACAGGGACTACGAGCAGTACTTC. Translation: CASSQDFDRDYEQYF. This chain links TRBV4-1 with TRBJ2-7, with 7 nucleotides matching TRBD1. V dropped 0 bases and J dropped 3; count of bases not matched to a gene: 5. Looked up from germline, CDR1 is MGHRA and CDR2 is YSYEKL. This CDR3 is built from 15 residues.

The chain has TRBV19 and TRBJ2-2; TRBD1 aligns across 8 bases. The germline V gene encodes CDR1 LNHDA and CDR2 SQIVND (reference sequence). The J segment lost 7 bases and the V segment lost 9 bases, leaving 10 bases of the junction unmatched. The CDR3 has 14 amino acids. The CDR3 sequence is CASMDRDRVGELFF. DNA of the CDR3: TGTGCCAGCATGGACAGGGATAGGGTCGGGGAGCTGTTTTTT.

The chain recombines TRBV5-1 with TRBJ2-2; D is undetermined. The CDR3 loop spans 15 amino acids. Germline CDR1 is SGHRS and CDR2 is YFSETQ. Trimming cost V 0 bases and J 2 bases, with 8 bases left between them. The CDR3 is CASSLEQSNTGELFF. Written as DNA, the CDR3 is TGCGCCAGCAGCTTGGAACAGAGTAACACCGGGGAGCTGTTTTTT.

This sequence joins TRBV2 and TRBJ1-2; the match to TRBD1 covers 8 bases. The junction had 8 bases not matched to a gene; V was cut back by 7 bases and J by 7 bases. This CDR3 is built from 13 residues. CDR1 SNHLY and CDR2 FYNNEI come from the germline V gene. CDR3: CASTIQGARGYTF. In DNA form, the CDR3 reads TGTGCCAGCACCATCCAGGGGGCTCGTGGCTACACCTTC.

The CDR3 DNA reads TGTGCCAGCAGTTTATTTAGACTAAGTGGGGCGGGAGGGCCGAAGACCCAGTACTTC. The encoded protein is CASSLFRLSGAGGPKTQYF. The V and J genes are TRBV28 and TRBJ2-5; the match to TRBD2 covers 9 bases. Germline values: CDR1 MDHEN, CDR2 SYDVKM. The V gene end was trimmed by 1 base and the J gene end by 6 bases; junction bases not matched to a gene: 18. CDR3 length: 19 residues.

The genes are TRBV6-1 and TRBJ2-2, with D hard to call. Germline CDR1 is MNHNS and CDR2 is SASEGT. The CDR3 totals 11 residues. Trimming stripped 9 bases from V and 3 bases from J, with 5 bases between. CDR3 nucleotides: TGTGCCAGTAGAGACACCGGGGAGCTGTTTTTT. Its translation: CASRDTGELFF.

This clone came up once. V gene TRBV5-1 combines with J gene TRBJ1-2, with 10 positions matching TRBD1. The germline CDR1 and CDR2 sequences are SGHRS and YFSETQ. The CDR3 extends over 15 amino acids. After removal of 4 bases from V and 8 bases from J, the junction contained 11 bases not matched to a gene. In DNA, the CDR3 is TGCGCCAGCAGCACAAGACAGGGGGCTTGGTCAGGCTACACCTTC. This encodes CASSTRQGAWSGYTF.

Worth noting for this clone: The CDR3 ends on some other residue instead of the conserved phenylalanine or tryptophan, so this is likely a read error. The chain combines TRBV7-9 with TRBJ2-4, with TRBD1 matching 7 bases. With V trimmed by 5 bases and J by 0 bases, 16 bases remained unmatched. CDR1 and CDR2 (germline): SEHNR, FQNEAQ (reference sequence). The CDR3 runs to 19 residues. The CDR3 is CASSPTSGTERKAKNIQYS. The CDR3 region has the DNA TGTGCCAGCAGCCCGACCTCCGGGACAGAAAGAAAAGCCAAAAACATTCAGTACTCC.

This chain connects TRBV2 to TRBJ2-3; 7 positions match TRBD1. The CDR3 has 15 residues. The germline gives CDR1 SNHLY, CDR2 FYNNEI. The V segment lost 6 bases and the J segment 1 base; nucleotides outside the gene matches: 7. In DNA, the CDR3 is TGTGCCAGCAGCTTTGCCGGACAGGGCACAGATACGCAGTATTTT. This translates into CASSFAGQGTDTQYF.

This clone was counted between two and nine times. The chain links TRBV30 to TRBJ2-5; 12 bases agree with TRBD2. CDR1 GTSNPN and CDR2 SVGIG come from the germline V gene (reference sequence). The CDR3 sequence is 16 residues long. Trimming took 5 bases from V and 5 from J; bases not matched to a gene: 12. The CDR3 protein is CAWGEASGRAWETQYF. In DNA, the CDR3 is TGTGCCTGGGGAGAGGCTAGCGGGAGGGCCTGGGAGACCCAGTACTTC.

The CDR3 nucleotides are TGTGCCAGCAGCCGAAGACTAGCGGGACAAGAGACCCAGTACTTC. Translated: CASSRRLAGQETQYF. This chain links TRBV4-2 with TRBJ2-5; 11 positions match TRBD2. Germline V gene sequence: CDR1 LGHNA, CDR2 YNFKEQ. The CDR3 runs 15 residues. V lost 4 bases and J lost 2; bases outside the gene matches: 3.

The CDR3 loop reads CASSRGRVTGELFF. The CDR3 nucleotides are TGTGCCAGCAGCCGCGGGAGAGTCACCGGGGAGCTGTTTTTT. The genes are TRBV5-8 and TRBJ2-2; TRBD2 matches at 7 bases. In germline, CDR1 is SGHTS, CDR2 YDEGEE. This CDR3 comprises 14 residues. V gave up 4 bases and J gave up 4 bases; unmatched junction bases: 4.

This clone turned up a few times. The chain couples TRBV6-6 to TRBJ1-1, with a tentative D call TRBD1 (5 bases). Looked up from germline, CDR1 is MNHNY and CDR2 is SVGAGI (reference sequence). V lost 7 bases, J lost 3 bases, and 12 bases lay in between. This CDR3 comprises 13 residues. CDR3 region: CASTWGDYTEAFF. CDR3 in DNA: TGTGCCAGCACCTGGGGGGATTACACTGAAGCTTTCTTT.